The 23 T cell receptor beta chains below were found in one sample sequenced in a study of T cells expressing NK-cell markers. Reprocessing the 5' RACE reads, TCRdb reports a single entry for every CDR3 protein and omits DNA. This sample carries 200,000 to 300,000 distinct CDR3 sequences, with 0.39% going to the ten biggest clones. The sample was blood T cells: a sorted CD56 or NKG2C T cell subset, CD4+ or CD8+ T cells, or bulk PBMC T cells (not recorded which). These receptors all stem from a man aged 18 to 35 in good health.

This chain joins TRBV7-8 and TRBJ2-2; there is no DNA to check the TCRdb D call of TRBD2. Germline V CDR1 and CDR2: SGHVS, FQNEAQ. The CDR3 consists of 16 residues. The CDR3 is CASSRPQREFDGELFF.

V is TRBV6-1 and J is TRBJ1-3; TCRdb's D gene call, TRBD1, goes unchecked for lack of DNA. The CDR3 sequence is 13 residues long. In germline, CDR1 is MNHNS, CDR2 SASEGT. CDR3 loop: CASSRVRGNTIYF.

J is TRBJ1-2 and V is TRBV19; TCRdb names TRBD1, which stays unverified in the absence of DNA. In germline, CDR1 is LNHDA, CDR2 SQIVND (reference sequence). This CDR3 contains 13 residues. The chain's CDR3 is CASSKGQVYGYTF. The whole variable domain, filled in from reference TRBV19 and TRBJ1-2, reads DGGITQSPKYLFRKEGQNVTLSCEQNLNHDAMYWYRQDPGQGLRLIYYSQIVNDFQKGDIAEGYSVSREKKESFPLTVTSAQKNPTAFYLCASSKGQVYGYTFGSGTRLTVV.

The CDR3 region is CASSPRTGGSETQYF. V is TRBV12-3 or TRBV12-4 and J is TRBJ2-5; without DNA, the TCRdb call of TRBD1 cannot be checked. The CDR3 extends over 15 amino acids.

V usage is TRBV6-5 and J usage is TRBJ1-2; TCRdb lists TRBD1, though no DNA is available to test this call. CDR1 is MNHEY, CDR2 SVGAGI, per germline. The CDR3 spans 15 residues. This chain's CDR3 is CASSYGSRINYGYTF.

The chain combines TRBV6-2 or TRBV6-3 with TRBJ2-7. CDR1 is MNHEY and CDR2 is SVGEGT in the germline V gene. The CDR3 spans 11 residues. The chain's CDR3 is CASREWDEQYF.

The rearrangement links TRBV6-5 to TRBJ1-5; TCRdb indicates TRBD1, and absent DNA this call remains unverified. The germline V gene encodes CDR1 MNHEY and CDR2 SVGAGI. The CDR3 totals 14 residues. This CDR3 is CASSFTSTQGPQHF.

J is TRBJ2-5 and V is TRBV7-8; TCRdb outputs TRBD1, but without DNA this stays unchecked. Looked up from germline, CDR1 is SGHVS and CDR2 is FQNEAQ. The CDR3 length is 16 residues. The CDR3 reads CASSPSPGGIGETQYF.

The CDR3 spells CASSLDRGRAAWQFF. This chain links TRBV7-2 with TRBJ2-1; there is no DNA to check the TCRdb D call of TRBD2. The CDR3 has 15 amino acids. Germline V gene data show CDR1 as SGHTA and CDR2 as FQGNSA.

The rearrangement uses TRBV13 and TRBJ2-1; lacking DNA, the TRBD2 call made by TCRdb goes unchecked. There are 18 residues in the CDR3. Germline V gene sequence: CDR1 PRHDT, CDR2 FYEKMQ (reference sequence). The CDR3 reads CASSFRPRTSGRYNEQFF.

The V call is TRBV29-1, the J call TRBJ2-5; as DNA is missing, the TRBD2 call by TCRdb cannot be tested. The CDR3 is 17 residues long. Germline CDR1 is SQVTM and CDR2 is ANQGSEA. The CDR3 reads CSVEGVVASGRPETQYF.

This chain uses TRBV7-2 with TRBJ2-7. The length of the CDR3 is 15 residues. Germline lookup yields CDR1 SGHTA and CDR2 FQGNSA. CDR3 amino acids: CASSLGVLDRYEQYF.

The chain uses TRBV29-1 and TRBJ2-2; TCRdb proposes TRBD1, but this gene call is untestable without DNA. Germline assignment: CDR1 SQVTM and CDR2 ANQGSEA. The CDR3 length is 13 residues. This CDR3 is CSVEQGSTGELFF.

This chain joins TRBV4-3 and TRBJ1-2. CDR3 size: 16 residues. Germline CDR1 and CDR2: LGHNA and YSLEER. The CDR3 protein is CASSQDSKSNNYGYTF.

This sequence joins TRBV5-1 and TRBJ2-1; TCRdb returns TRBD2, unconfirmable since there is no DNA. The CDR3 extends over 15 amino acids. Looked up from germline, CDR1 is SGHRS and CDR2 is YFSETQ. This CDR3 is CASSEGTSGHNEQFF.

The chain combines TRBV5-6 with TRBJ2-3; the D call of TRBD1 rests on TCRdb alone, since no DNA is present to check it. Germline CDR1 is SGHDT and CDR2 is YYEEEE. This CDR3 has 14 residues. CDR3 amino acids: CASRPGFQQDTQYF. The complete variable domain, with remaining parts taken from reference TRBV5-6 and TRBJ2-3, reads DAGVTQSPTHLIKTRGQQVTLRCSPKSGHDTVSWYQQALGQGPQFIFQYYEEEERQRGNFPDRFSGHQFPNYSSELNVNALLLGDSALYLCASRPGFQQDTQYFGPGTRLTVL.

The CDR3 is CSVNPTSPGEQFF. V gene TRBV29-1 combines with J gene TRBJ2-1; the D call from TCRdb, TRBD1, cannot be confirmed without DNA. The CDR3 spans 13 residues. Germline CDR1 and CDR2: SQVTM and ANQGSEA.

The rearrangement uses TRBV10-3 and TRBJ1-1. CDR1 is ENHRY and CDR2 is SYGVKD in the germline V gene. The CDR3 has 11 residues. The CDR3 spells CATLGVTEAFF.

The chain uses TRBV10-3 and TRBJ2-5; TCRdb selects TRBD2, and the lack of DNA leaves this call unchecked. The CDR3 runs 16 residues. Germline assignment: CDR1 ENHRY and CDR2 SYGVKD. CDR3 protein: CAIGMGSSANQETQYF.

V and J are TRBV12-3 or TRBV12-4 and TRBJ2-2. This CDR3 spans 12 amino acids. The CDR3 is CASRSLAGELFF.

V gene TRBV3-1 combines with J gene TRBJ2-1; TCRdb indicates TRBD2, and absent DNA this call remains unverified. Germline V gene sequence: CDR1 LGHDT, CDR2 YNNKEL (reference sequence). The CDR3 totals 15 residues. The chain's CDR3 is CASSQGRASWGEQFF.

CDR3 sequence reads: CASSQEAGGPTGELFF. The chain carries TRBV4-2 and TRBJ2-2; absent DNA, TCRdb's TRBD2 call cannot be checked. CDR1 LGHNA and CDR2 YNFKEQ come from the germline V gene. This CDR3 region has 16 residues.

V usage is TRBV20-1 and J usage is TRBJ1-2. Germline CDR1 is DFQATT and CDR2 is SNEGSKA (reference sequence). CDR3 length equals 13 residues. CDR3: CSARPTVNYGYTF.